Shown below are 20 T cell receptor beta chains from a single sample sequenced in a study of long-term antiretroviral therapy in people with HIV. The immunoSEQ assay was v3.0, run at survey level. Data came from immunoSEQ multiplex PCR; TCRdb stores just in-frame clones and leaves some out. The sample lists 30,000 to 40,000 clones; 80% to 85% were seen once. The material was unsorted PBMCs, obtained 1.5 years after starting antiretroviral therapy. Every receptor here comes from a man between 18 and 35 years old with HIV.

V and J are TRBV7-2 and TRBJ1-1, with 7 bases matching TRBD1. The CDR3 has 15 amino acids. Germline CDR1 reads SGHTA; CDR2 reads FQGNSA. V was clipped by 5 bases and J by 2 bases; unmatched bases: 8. The CDR3 protein is CASSAQTGDNTEAFF. As DNA, the CDR3 is TGTGCCAGCAGCGCCCAAACAGGGGACAACACTGAAGCTTTCTTT. The full variable domain, its missing parts supplied by reference TRBV7-2 and TRBJ1-1, is GAGVSQSPSNKVTEKGKDVELRCDPISGHTALYWYRQSLGQGLEFLIYFQGNSAPDKSGLPSDRFSAERTGGSVSTLTIQRTQQEDSAVYLCASSAQTGDNTEAFFGQGTRLTVV.

The rearrangement uses TRBV9 and TRBJ1-2; tentative D call: TRBD1 (6 bases). The CDR3 spans 14 residues. Trimming left V 5 bases short and J 4 bases short, with 15 bases between. CDR1 is SGDLS and CDR2 is YYNGEE in the germline V gene. The CDR3 DNA sequence: TGTGCCAGCAGTGAATCAGGGGAAGGCTATGGCTACACCTTC. Translation: CASSESGEGYGYTF. The full variable domain, in which reference TRBV9 and TRBJ1-2 provide the parts outside the CDR3, is DSGVTQTPKHLITATGQRVTLRCSPRSGDLSVYWYQQSLDQGLQFLIQYYNGEERAKGNILERFSAQQFPDLHSELNLSSLELGDSALYFCASSESGEGYGYTFGSGTRLTVV.

The V gene is TRBV13, the J gene TRBJ2-7, with 10 bases lining up with TRBD1. Germline V gene sequence: CDR1 PRHDT, CDR2 FYEKMQ (reference sequence). V was clipped by 3 bases and J by 3 bases; unmatched bases: 8. The length of the CDR3 is 16 residues. The CDR3 spells CASSFLSRTGGYEQYF. The CDR3 coding sequence is TGTGCCAGCAGCTTCCTGTCGCGGACAGGGGGCTACGAGCAGTACTTC.

J is TRBJ2-6 and V is TRBV28; TRBD2 might be the D (7 bases). Germline assignment: CDR1 MDHEN and CDR2 SYDVKM. The germline V and J ends were trimmed by 3 bases and 7 bases, with 16 bases remaining between them. This CDR3 has 16 residues. This CDR3 reads CASSFLEGGKANVLTF. The CDR3 coding sequence is TGTGCCAGCAGTTTTTTAGAGGGGGGGAAAGCCAACGTCCTGACTTTC. Filled out from reference TRBV28 and TRBJ2-6, the complete variable domain reads DVKVTQSSRYLVKRTGEKVFLECVQDMDHENMFWYRQDPGLGLRLIYFSYDVKMKEKGDIPEGYSVSREKKERFSLILESASTNQTSMYLCASSFLEGGKANVLTFGAGSRLTVL.

The chain joins TRBV5-1 to TRBJ2-5; TRBD2 matches 11 bases. The CDR3 covers 16 residues. Germline V CDR1 and CDR2: SGHRS, YFSETQ. The J segment lost 4 bases and the V segment lost 4 bases, leaving 9 bases of the junction unmatched. The CDR3 DNA reads as TGCGCCAGCAGCCCTATAGCGGGAGGGCCCGGAGAGACCCAGTACTTC. Residues: CASSPIAGGPGETQYF.

The genes are TRBV5-1 and TRBJ1-3; D ambiguous. The CDR3 covers 13 residues. Germline-derived CDR1 and CDR2 are SGHRS and YFSETQ. Trimming stripped 0 bases from V and 7 bases from J, with 8 bases between. CDR3 DNA sequence: TGCGCCAGCAGCTTGGACGGCGTCAACACCATATATTTT. This codes for CASSLDGVNTIYF.

This chain uses TRBV5-1 with TRBJ2-5; tentatively, D is TRBD1 (6 bases). V was shortened by 0 bases and J by 3 bases, with 12 bases between the two germline ends. The length of the CDR3 is 15 residues. Germline CDR1 is SGHRS and CDR2 is YFSETQ. CDR3 in DNA: TGCGCCAGCAGCTTGGCGGGCAGGGGAGAAGAGACCCAGTACTTC. Translation gives CASSLAGRGEETQYF. Full variable domain (missing parts from reference TRBV5-1 and TRBJ2-5): KAGVTQTPRYLIKTRGQQVTLSCSPISGHRSVSWYQQTPGQGLQFLFEYFSETQRNKGNFPGRFSGRQFSNSRSEMNVSTLELGDSALYLCASSLAGRGEETQYFGPGTRLLVL.

This clone occurred a few times. The J gene is TRBJ2-7, the V gene TRBV5-4, with 7 bases matching TRBD2. The germline gives CDR1 SGHNT, CDR2 YYREEE (reference sequence). V was pared by 0 bases and J by 2 bases, with 14 bases of the junction left unmatched. The CDR3 covers 18 residues. As DNA, the CDR3 is TGTGCCAGCAGCTTGGCCCAATCCCTAGCGGCTCTCCCCTACGAGCAGTACTTC. It encodes CASSLAQSLAALPYEQYF.

The V call is TRBV20-1, the J call TRBJ2-3, with D hard to call. This CDR3 contains 11 residues. V was pared by 7 bases and J by 1 base, with 6 bases between. The germline gives CDR1 DFQATT, CDR2 SNEGSKA (reference sequence). CDR3 residues: CSGGGTDTQYF. In DNA form, the CDR3 reads TGCAGTGGTGGGGGCACAGATACGCAGTATTTT.

V is TRBV28 and J is TRBJ2-4; the D gene is possibly TRBD2 (5 bases). The germline CDR1 and CDR2 sequences are MDHEN and SYDVKM. V lost 8 bases and J lost 2, with 19 bases in between. The CDR3 covers 16 residues. The CDR3 DNA reads as TGTGCCAGCTCCCGTCGGGGTACTGTTCCCAAAAACATTCAGTACTTC. It translates to CASSRRGTVPKNIQYF. The variable domain in full, with the rest retrieved from reference TRBV28 and TRBJ2-4, is DVKVTQSSRYLVKRTGEKVFLECVQDMDHENMFWYRQDPGLGLRLIYFSYDVKMKEKGDIPEGYSVSREKKERFSLILESASTNQTSMYLCASSRRGTVPKNIQYFGAGTRLSVL.

The chain has TRBV27 and TRBJ2-7; 9 bases are a match to TRBD1. This CDR3 has 15 residues. The germline gives CDR1 MNHEY, CDR2 SMNVEV (reference sequence). The V and J ends lost 5 bases and 0 bases, in that order; junction bases with no gene match: 5. This CDR3 reads CASSPGQGSSYEQYF. CDR3 bases: TGTGCCAGCAGTCCCGGACAGGGGAGCTCCTACGAGCAGTACTTC.

The chain carries TRBV13 and TRBJ1-2, with TRBD1 as a possible D gene (5 bases). This CDR3 has 15 amino acids. Looked up from germline, CDR1 is PRHDT and CDR2 is FYEKMQ (reference sequence). Trimming took 4 bases from V and 4 from J, leaving 16 bases between them. CDR3 amino acids: CASSSFGRGGYGYTF. CDR3 coding DNA: TGTGCCAGCAGCTCATTCGGGCGGGGCGGCTATGGCTACACCTTC.

CDR3 coding DNA: TGTGCCAGCAGCTTACTAGCGGGAGGGCTTGCCTTTGAGCAGTTCTTC. Translation: CASSLLAGGLAFEQFF. This chain links TRBV7-8 with TRBJ2-1, with 12 bases lining up with TRBD2. V lost 2 bases and J lost 9; bases outside the gene matches: 8. CDR1 SGHVS and CDR2 FQNEAQ come from the germline V gene. The CDR3 is 16 residues long.

The chain joins TRBV29-1 to TRBJ2-7; D is unresolved. The CDR3 is made up of 12 amino acids. V lost 1 base and J lost 6, with 10 bases in between. Germline V gene sequence: CDR1 SQVTM, CDR2 ANQGSEA. CDR3 region: CSVEGSDGEQYF. In DNA form, the CDR3 reads TGCAGCGTTGAAGGGTCAGATGGCGAGCAGTACTTC.

V usage is TRBV7-9 and J usage is TRBJ1-3, with no clear D. Per the germline V gene, CDR1 is SEHNR and CDR2 is FQNEAQ (reference sequence). The germline V and J ends were trimmed by 5 bases and 1 base, with 9 bases remaining between them. CDR3 length equals 14 residues. The CDR3 DNA sequence: TGTGCCAGCAGCAAAGGGCTATCTGGAAACACCATATATTTT. It yields the protein CASSKGLSGNTIYF.

This clone was counted a few times. This chain connects TRBV5-5 to TRBJ2-2, with D uncertain. The germline CDR1 and CDR2 sequences are SGHKS and YYEKEE (reference sequence). Between the trimmed V and J ends, which lost 0 bases and 6 bases, there was a span of 9 bases. CDR3 length: 14 residues. CDR3 coding DNA: TGTGCCAGCAGCTTGGCCAGCTGGGCCGGGGAGCTGTTTTTT. Its protein is CASSLASWAGELFF.

This rearrangement joins TRBV15 to TRBJ2-1; 14 bases agree with TRBD2. Trimming cost V 0 bases and J 9 bases; bases outside gene matches: 10. CDR3 size: 18 residues. The germline V gene encodes CDR1 LNHNV and CDR2 YYDKDF (reference sequence). The CDR3 DNA reads as TGTGCCACCAGCAGAGACCTACCGGGACTAGCGGGAGACGGTGAGCAGTTCTTC. Its translation: CATSRDLPGLAGDGEQFF.

The rearrangement links TRBV19 to TRBJ1-5; the D gene is possibly TRBD1 (5 bases). The CDR3 loop spans 12 amino acids. Looked up from germline, CDR1 is LNHDA and CDR2 is SQIVND (reference sequence). Between the trimmed V and J ends, which lost 4 bases and 6 bases, there was a span of 7 bases. The CDR3 is CASSTGTQPQHF. The CDR3 DNA is TGTGCCAGTAGTACAGGGACTCAGCCCCAGCATTTT.

V gene TRBV14 combines with J gene TRBJ1-1; D ambiguous. Per the germline V gene, CDR1 is SGHDN and CDR2 is FVKESK. CDR3 length equals 13 residues. V gave up 2 bases and J gave up 0 bases, with 4 bases separating them. CDR3 loop: CASSQQVNTEAFF. The DNA of the CDR3 is TGTGCCAGCAGCCAACAAGTGAACACTGAAGCTTTCTTT. Filled out from reference TRBV14 and TRBJ1-1, the complete variable domain reads EAGVTQFPSHSVIEKGQTVTLRCDPISGHDNLYWYRRVMGKEIKFLLHFVKESKQDESGMPNNRFLAERTGGTYSTLKVQPAELEDSGVYFCASSQQVNTEAFFGQGTRLTVV.

The chain couples TRBV10-2 to TRBJ2-1; D is perhaps TRBD1 or TRBD2 (5 bases each). Between the trimmed V and J ends, which lost 0 bases and 4 bases, there was a span of 10 bases. The CDR3 has 15 amino acids. Germline V lookup: CDR1 WSHSY, CDR2 SAAADI. CDR3 nucleotides: TGCGCCAGCAGTGAGTCGAGGGGAAAGTACAATGAGCAGTTCTTC. Amino acid sequence: CASSESRGKYNEQFF.